These 7 T cell receptor beta chains were all obtained from the same sample, sequenced in a study of patients and donors after allogeneic stem cell transplantation. MiXCR, run by TCRdb on the RT-PCR reads, gives a single entry per CDR3 protein. The repertoire holds about 960,000 distinct CDR3 sequences, 15% to 20% seen once, with 6% in the top ten. Sample: blood, either unsorted or a sorted T cell fraction (not recorded which). The receptor source for this set is a human donor who was either an allogeneic HSCT recipient or a stem cell or donor lymphocyte infusion donor (not recorded which). It is not recorded whose cells these are; they may come from a transplant donor.

This clonotype has more than one count but fewer than ten. CDR3 sequence: CASSLDRGRTQETQYF. The DNA for the CDR3 is TGTGCCAGCAGCCTAGACAGGGGGCGAACACAAGAGACCCAGTACTTC. V usage is TRBV9 and J usage is TRBJ2-5; TRBD1 matches 10 bases. The V and J ends lost 4 bases and 2 bases, in that order; junction bases with no gene match: 8. The CDR3 sequence is 16 residues long. Looked up from germline, CDR1 is SGDLS and CDR2 is YYNGEE.

The V gene is TRBV5-1, the J gene TRBJ2-3; 8 positions agree with TRBD1. CDR1 is SGHRS, CDR2 YFSETQ, per germline. V gave up 3 bases and J gave up 4 bases; unmatched junction bases: 7. The CDR3 is 15 residues long. CDR3 coding DNA: TGCGCCAGCAGCTCAGGGACAGGCCGCCCAGATACGCAGTATTTT. The encoded protein is CASSSGTGRPDTQYF.

V gene TRBV4-1 combines with J gene TRBJ2-5; D perhaps matches TRBD1 (6 bases). The CDR3 is made up of 14 amino acids. V was trimmed by 0 bases and J by 4 bases, leaving 9 bases between them. CDR1 is MGHRA and CDR2 is YSYEKL in the germline V gene. The CDR3 DNA is TGCGCCAGCAGCCAAGAGGGCAGGGGAGAGACCCAGTACTTC. This translates into CASSQEGRGETQYF.

This chain connects TRBV6-4 to TRBJ2-4, with 11 bases matching TRBD1. Trimming removed 2 bases from V and 5 bases from J; junction bases left unmatched: 5. CDR3 size: 16 residues. Per the germline V gene, CDR1 is MRHNA and CDR2 is SNTAGT. The CDR3 sequence is CASSDADRGLENIQYF. The CDR3, as DNA: TGTGCCAGCAGTGACGCGGACAGGGGGCTTGAAAACATTCAGTACTTC.

The chain has TRBV7-3 and TRBJ2-4; 11 nucleotides agree with TRBD1. Germline CDR1 and CDR2: SGHTA and FQGTGA. The junction had 9 bases not matched to a gene; V was cut back by 5 bases and J by 6 bases. The CDR3 is 16 amino acids. The DNA for the CDR3 is TGTGCCAGCAGCCTAGGACAGGGGGCTTGGAGAAACATTCAGTACTTC. This translates into CASSLGQGAWRNIQYF.

The chain links TRBV30 to TRBJ2-7, with TRBD2 matching over 10 bases. After removal of 5 bases from V and 2 bases from J, the junction contained 6 bases not matched to a gene. The CDR3 runs 14 residues. The germline V gene encodes CDR1 GTSNPN and CDR2 SVGIG (reference sequence). CDR3 in DNA: TGTGCCTGGGCAGAACTAGCGGGAACCTACGAGCAGTACTTC. Protein: CAWAELAGTYEQYF. The whole variable domain, remainder taken from reference TRBV30 and TRBJ2-7, is SQTIHQWPATLVQPVGSPLSLECTVEGTSNPNLYWYRQAAGRGLQLLFYSVGIGQISSEVPQNLSASRPQDRQFILSSKKLLLSDSGFYLCAWAELAGTYEQYFGPGTRLTVT.

The chain uses TRBV7-6 and TRBJ2-3, with TRBD2 identical over 9 bases. The CDR3 is made up of 17 amino acids. With 5 bases clipped from V and 2 bases from J, the junction kept 11 bases outside the gene matches. The germline gives CDR1 SGHVS, CDR2 FNYEAQ. CDR3 sequence (DNA): TGTGCCAGCAGCGCTCCGACTAGCGGCCCGATCACAGATACGCAGTATTTT. Translation gives CASSAPTSGPITDTQYF.